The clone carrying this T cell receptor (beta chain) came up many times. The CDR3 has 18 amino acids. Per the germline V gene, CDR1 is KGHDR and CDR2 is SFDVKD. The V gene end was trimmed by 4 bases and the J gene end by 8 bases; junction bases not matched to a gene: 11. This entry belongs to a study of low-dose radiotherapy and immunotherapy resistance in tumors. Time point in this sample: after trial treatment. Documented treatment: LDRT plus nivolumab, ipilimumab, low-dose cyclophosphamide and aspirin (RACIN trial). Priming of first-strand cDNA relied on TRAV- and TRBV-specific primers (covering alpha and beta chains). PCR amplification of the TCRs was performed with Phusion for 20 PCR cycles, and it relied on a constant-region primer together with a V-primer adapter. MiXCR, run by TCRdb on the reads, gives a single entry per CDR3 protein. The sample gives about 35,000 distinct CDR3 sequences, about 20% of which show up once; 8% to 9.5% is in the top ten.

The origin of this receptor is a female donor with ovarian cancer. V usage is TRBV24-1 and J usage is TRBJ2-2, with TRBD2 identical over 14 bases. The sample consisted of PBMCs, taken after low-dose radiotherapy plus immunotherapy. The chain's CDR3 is CATSDPTPGLAGAGELFF. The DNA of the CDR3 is TGTGCCACCAGTGACCCCACACCGGGACTAGCGGGAGCAGGGGAGCTGTTTTTT.